Shown below are 15 T cell receptor beta chains from a single sample sequenced in a study of T cell responses to AZD1222 COVID-19 vaccine. The data were produced by immunoSEQ multiplex PCR, yet TCRdb's version contains in-frame clones alone and is incomplete. This table holds approximately 150,000 clones, over 75% found once. The sample was peripheral blood, taken on day 0 of AZD1222 vaccination. These receptors originate from an adult in good health.

This clone has just one count. The chain employs TRBV4-3 and TRBJ2-7; weak D call: TRBD1 (5 bases). The CDR3 loop spans 15 amino acids. Germline-derived CDR1 and CDR2 are LGHNA and YSLEER. Trimming took off 0 bases at V and 2 bases at J, with 11 bases between the two ends. The DNA of the CDR3 is TGCGCCAGCAGCCAAGATACAGGTCCGACCTACGAGCAGTACTTC. Residues: CASSQDTGPTYEQYF.

The V and J genes are TRBV10-3 and TRBJ2-7, with TRBD1 matching 8 bases. This CDR3 comprises 15 residues. Per the germline V gene, CDR1 is ENHRY and CDR2 is SYGVKD. Unmatched junction bases numbered 9, after V lost 6 bases and J lost 2 bases. The CDR3, as DNA: TGTGCCATCAGGGAAACGACAGGGGCTACCTACGAGCAGTACTTC. This sequence encodes CAIRETTGATYEQYF.

V is TRBV19 and J is TRBJ2-7, with D perhaps matching TRBD1 or TRBD2 (5 bases each). The CDR3 has 15 amino acids. CDR1 and CDR2 from the germline V gene are LNHDA and SQIVND (reference sequence). The V end was cut by 5 bases, the J end by 5 bases, with 19 bases between. CDR3 protein: CASSVRSTEGNEQYF. The CDR3 region has the DNA TGTGCCAGTAGTGTTCGATCGACCGAGGGGAACGAGCAGTACTTC.

V is TRBV6-5 and J is TRBJ2-3, with a possible D match to TRBD1 (6 bases). Germline V gives CDR1 MNHEY, CDR2 SVGAGI. The V end was cut by 4 bases, the J end by 2 bases, with 16 bases between. This CDR3 comprises 16 residues. The chain's CDR3 is CASSSPGVDNTDTQYF. DNA of the CDR3: TGTGCCAGCAGTTCCCCAGGGGTGGACAACACAGATACGCAGTATTTT.

The chain links TRBV6-2 or TRBV6-3 to TRBJ1-2; D not certain. V shed 4 bases and J shed 6 bases, with 12 bases lying between them. The length of the CDR3 is 13 residues. The germline CDR1 and CDR2 sequences are MNHEY and SVGEGT. CDR3 nucleotide sequence: TGTGCCAGCAGTTCGCTAGGGCATGATGGCTACACCTTC. As protein: CASSSLGHDGYTF.

The genes are TRBV18 and TRBJ1-1; TRBD1 might be the D (5 bases). V lost 4 bases and J 1 base, leaving 7 bases between the germline ends. CDR1 is KGHSH, CDR2 LQKENI, per germline. The CDR3 runs to 13 residues. For the CDR3, the DNA is TGTGCCAGCTCACAGGGGCGGAACACTGAAGCTTTCTTT. Protein product: CASSQGRNTEAFF.

V is TRBV27 and J is TRBJ1-1; TRBD1 matches at 10 bases. The CDR3 covers 17 residues. Germline V gene lookup returns CDR1 MNHEY and CDR2 SMNVEV (reference sequence). J lost 6 bases, V lost 2 bases, and 12 bases had no gene match. CDR3 loop: CASSLAARTGGSSEAFF. The CDR3 DNA follows: TGTGCCAGCAGTTTAGCTGCCCGGACAGGGGGGTCTTCTGAAGCTTTCTTT.

The V call is TRBV6-9, the J call TRBJ1-2; 7 bases match TRBD1. J lost 0 bases, V lost 2 bases, and 9 bases had no gene match. The length of the CDR3 is 17 residues. Germline lookup yields CDR1 MNHGY and CDR2 SVAAGI. The CDR3, as DNA: TGTGCCAGCAGTTATAACAAGGGGGACAGTTCTAACTATGGCTACACCTTC. It codes for CASSYNKGDSSNYGYTF.

The sample holds a few counts of this clone. The rearrangement uses TRBV9 and TRBJ2-1; TRBD2 is a possible D gene (6 bases). The CDR3 consists of 15 residues. With 0 bases removed from V and 6 bases from J, the gap between germline ends came to 13 bases. The V gene's germline CDR1 is SGDLS and CDR2 YYNGEE. The DNA for the CDR3 is TGTGCCAGCAGCGTAGTCGGCGCAGCGGGCAATGAGCAGTTCTTC. Translating gives CASSVVGAAGNEQFF.

V and J are TRBV6-5 and TRBJ2-7; 8 bases map to TRBD1. The CDR3 covers 15 residues. Per the germline V gene, CDR1 is MNHEY and CDR2 is SVGAGI. Trimming cost V 6 bases and J 4 bases; bases outside gene matches: 11. CDR3 in amino acids: CASRAGTGASYEQYF. DNA for the CDR3: TGTGCCAGCAGAGCCGGGACAGGTGCGTCTTACGAGCAGTACTTC.

The chain carries TRBV5-6 and TRBJ1-5, with TRBD1 identical over 7 bases. V was clipped by 4 bases and J by 6 bases; unmatched bases: 7. The germline gives CDR1 SGHDT, CDR2 YYEEEE. There are 14 residues in the CDR3. In nucleotides, the CDR3 is TGTGCCAGCAGCCACCAGACAGGGACTCAGCCCCAGCATTTT. This codes for CASSHQTGTQPQHF.

This chain connects TRBV19 to TRBJ2-3; maybe TRBD1 (6 bases). The germline V gene has CDR1 LNHDA and CDR2 SQIVND (reference sequence). V was cut by 5 bases and J by 1 base, with 13 bases left in between. CDR3 length: 15 amino acids. CDR3 sequence reads: CASSPRRQGTDTQYF. The DNA of the CDR3 is TGTGCCAGTAGTCCTCGGAGACAGGGCACAGATACGCAGTATTTT.

The table lists this clone with a count of one. The chain couples TRBV10-3 to TRBJ2-1, with a possible D match to TRBD2 (6 bases). The CDR3 runs 12 residues. V shed 4 bases and J shed 5 bases, with 6 bases lying between them. Per germline, CDR1 ENHRY and CDR2 SYGVKD. CDR3 DNA sequence: TGTGCCATCAGTGCGGGGGACAATGAGCAGTTCTTC. Encoded protein: CAISAGDNEQFF.

The genes are TRBV6-5 and TRBJ2-5, with 7 bases matching TRBD1. This CDR3 contains 13 residues. CDR1 MNHEY and CDR2 SVGAGI come from the germline V gene. The V and J ends lost 7 bases and 0 bases, in that order; junction bases with no gene match: 2. The CDR3 DNA sequence: TGTGCCAGCATGGGACAGAACCAAGAGACCCAGTACTTC. It codes for CASMGQNQETQYF.

This clone was found a few times. The rearrangement joins TRBV5-1 to TRBJ2-3; D is unclear. The germline V and J ends were trimmed by 0 bases and 0 bases, with 5 bases remaining between them. This CDR3 is built from 14 residues. The germline V gene encodes CDR1 SGHRS and CDR2 YFSETQ. The CDR3 DNA reads TGCGCCAGCAGCTTGGATCCAAGCACAGATACGCAGTATTTT. Translation gives CASSLDPSTDTQYF.